This TCR beta chain appears in the sequencing data of a study of blood T cell repertoires in COVID-19. Study in general: Italy, Spain and the United States were the sources of the convalescent and acute COVID-19 samples. The analysed material was cDNA or gDNA that came from T cells, B-cell-depleted T cells, or PBMCs.

Trimming took off 0 bases at V and 2 bases at J, with 9 bases between the two ends. The CDR3 runs 14 residues. The germline gives CDR1 SGDLS, CDR2 YYNGEE. The assay was immunoSEQ multiplex PCR, and TCRdb's table has in-frame clones only and misses some. The repertoire holds 400,000 or so clones, about 89% seen once, with roughly 1.4% in the top ten. The chain employs TRBV9 and TRBJ2-7; the D is unclear. Sequencing input: peripheral blood. This TCR came from a middle-aged woman with COVID-19, enrolled during active disease. The CDR3 region has the DNA TGTGCCAGCAGCGTAGGTTCAGAACCCTACGAGCAGTACTTC. The encoded protein is CASSVGSEPYEQYF.